Each of the 10 T cell receptor beta chains below was sequenced from the same sample in a study of T-cell reconstitution after alpha-beta-depleted transplantation in children (dated by TCRdb to 2016 to 2017). The library was built by means of PCR. The instrument given in TCRdb is Illumina HiSeq 2500. Molecular barcoding was employed in the preparation of TCR libraries, with unique molecular identifiers being used to normalize TCRbeta repertoire quantification. TCRdb reprocessing: public reads trimmed at Q25 with fastp, clones called with MiXCR, in-frame beta chains kept. Every distinct CDR3 protein forms one entry, paired with its most common genes and DNA. In this sample the table shows some 200,000 distinct CDR3 sequences, roughly 15% of which occur a single time. About 12% of the sample is held by the ten biggest clonotypes. Sample: PBMCs from the stem cell graft donor, taken from the stem cell graft. The source is a human donor who donated a stem cell graft to a child with acute lymphoblastic leukemia.

As to this clonotype: A junction end diverges from the germline sequence, so it may reflect a read error. The chain recombines TRBV7-9 with TRBJ2-3; D might be TRBD1 or TRBD2, each matching 6 bases. Germline CDR1 is SEHNR and CDR2 is FQNEAQ (reference sequence). The CDR3 runs to 14 residues. CDR3 nucleotides: TGTGCCGGCAGCTTGGGGGCCCGGGGGGATACGCAGTATTTT. Translating it yields CAGSLGARGDTQYF.

This clonotype has only a few counts. At one boundary the junction diverges from the germline segment, which might be a read error. The chain combines TRBV29-1 with TRBJ1-1, with a weak D call TRBD1 (6 bases). The CDR3 extends over 11 amino acids. Per germline, CDR1 SQVTM and CDR2 ANQGSEA. This chain's CDR3 is CSVEDLGGANF. The DNA of the CDR3 is TGCAGCGTTGAAGATCTTGGGGGGGCGAATTTT.

Ten or more counts support this clonotype. The chain joins TRBV20-1 to TRBJ1-3, with 8 positions matching TRBD1. CDR1 is DFQATT, CDR2 SNEGSKA, per germline (reference sequence). The junction had 3 bases not matched to a gene; V was cut back by 5 bases and J by 0 bases. The CDR3 covers 14 residues. Here the CDR3 DNA reads TGCAGTGCTGATACAGGGGGCTCTGGAAACACCATATATTTT. Translating it yields CSADTGGSGNTIYF.

This clonotype occurred many times. The chain combines TRBV19 with TRBJ2-1; TRBD2 aligns across 7 bases. Trimming at V came to 7 bases and at J to 8 bases, leaving 11 bases not matched to a gene. This CDR3 contains 14 residues. The germline V gene has CDR1 LNHDA and CDR2 SQIVND (reference sequence). CDR3 DNA sequence: TGTGCCAGTACCCAAAACGGGGGGTCGGATGAGCAGTTCTTC. Translating it yields CASTQNGGSDEQFF.

This clonotype was picked up many times. The J gene is TRBJ2-5, the V gene TRBV29-1; D unclear. Germline values: CDR1 SQVTM, CDR2 ANQGSEA. Between the trimmed V and J ends, which lost 1 base and 5 bases, there was a span of 5 bases. This CDR3 region has 11 residues. Written as DNA, the CDR3 is TGCAGCGTTGAAGTTGGGGAGACCCAGTACTTC. It is translated as CSVEVGETQYF.

There are a few counts of this clonotype. The chain has TRBV29-1 and TRBJ2-5, with TRBD2 matching over 10 bases. The V segment lost 2 bases and the J segment 4 bases; nucleotides outside the gene matches: 4. The CDR3 runs 14 residues. CDR1 SQVTM and CDR2 ANQGSEA come from the germline V gene. The CDR3 DNA follows: TGCAGCGTTGAACCTAGCGGGAGTAGAGAGACCCAGTACTTC. Translated: CSVEPSGSRETQYF.

This rearrangement joins TRBV7-9 to TRBJ2-1; 10 nucleotides match TRBD2. CDR3 length equals 14 residues. Germline lookup yields CDR1 SEHNR and CDR2 FQNEAQ (reference sequence). J gave up 8 bases and V 9 bases, and 10 bases lay outside the gene matches. Written as DNA, the CDR3 is TGTGCCAGTGGGGCTAGCGGGAGTCTCTATGAGCAGTTCTTC. As protein: CASGASGSLYEQFF.

This clonotype occurred many times. This sequence joins TRBV6-1 and TRBJ2-5; 11 nucleotides match TRBD2. V dropped 4 bases and J dropped 4; count of bases not matched to a gene: 2. This CDR3 is 14 amino acids long. CDR1 and CDR2 from the germline V gene are MNHNS and SASEGT. The CDR3 region has the DNA TGTGCCAGCAGTGCCGGACTAGCGGGAGAGACCCAGTACTTC. Amino acid sequence: CASSAGLAGETQYF.

In this sample, this clonotype turned up many times. The genes are TRBV9 and TRBJ2-7; TRBD1 agrees at 10 bases. Germline V gene lookup returns CDR1 SGDLS and CDR2 YYNGEE. J was trimmed by 5 bases and V by 4 bases; bases with no gene match: 9. The CDR3 totals 15 residues. CDR3 loop: CASSTWTGGIDEQYF. The CDR3 DNA reads TGTGCCAGCAGCACCTGGACAGGGGGTATCGACGAGCAGTACTTC.

In its sample, this clonotype was seen many times. This chain links TRBV29-1 with TRBJ1-1, with D hard to call. V lost 2 bases and J lost 7, with 11 bases in between. Per the germline V gene, CDR1 is SQVTM and CDR2 is ANQGSEA. This CDR3 comprises 12 residues. DNA of the CDR3: TGCAGCGTTGAACAGGTGAAGGGTGAAGCTTTCTTT. Protein: CSVEQVKGEAFF.